This TCR beta chain was obtained from a study of T cell changes during pregnancy in multiple sclerosis. This CDR3 region has 16 residues. Germline V gene lookup returns CDR1 SEHNR and CDR2 FQNEAQ (reference sequence). Trimming cost V 5 bases and J 4 bases; bases outside gene matches: 13. Some clones are missing from TCRdb's copy, which holds only in-frame ones; the method was immunoSEQ multiplex PCR. The sample holds under 65,000 clones, about 93% seen once. The chain joins TRBV7-9 to TRBJ1-2; 7 nucleotides agree with TRBD1. The source was CD8+ T cells from peripheral blood mononuclear cells, collected in the third trimester of pregnancy. The source of this sequence is a female donor with multiple sclerosis, enrolled in a pregnancy study. The CDR3: CASSTTRQGASYGYTF. The CDR3 DNA follows: TGTGCCAGCAGCACTACGAGACAGGGAGCGAGCTATGGCTACACCTTC.